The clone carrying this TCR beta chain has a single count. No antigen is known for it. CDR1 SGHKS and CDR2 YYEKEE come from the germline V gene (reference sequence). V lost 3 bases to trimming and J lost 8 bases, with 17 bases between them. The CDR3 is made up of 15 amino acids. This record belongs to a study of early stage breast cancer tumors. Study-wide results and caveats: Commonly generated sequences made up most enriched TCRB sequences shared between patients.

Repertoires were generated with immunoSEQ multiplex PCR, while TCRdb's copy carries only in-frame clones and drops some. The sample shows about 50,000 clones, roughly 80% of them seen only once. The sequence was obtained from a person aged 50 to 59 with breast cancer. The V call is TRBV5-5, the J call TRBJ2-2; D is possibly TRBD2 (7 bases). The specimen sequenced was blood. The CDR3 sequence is CASSWEGTTLGELFF. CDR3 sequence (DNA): TGTGCCAGCAGCTGGGAGGGGACAACTCTTGGGGAGCTGTTTTTT.